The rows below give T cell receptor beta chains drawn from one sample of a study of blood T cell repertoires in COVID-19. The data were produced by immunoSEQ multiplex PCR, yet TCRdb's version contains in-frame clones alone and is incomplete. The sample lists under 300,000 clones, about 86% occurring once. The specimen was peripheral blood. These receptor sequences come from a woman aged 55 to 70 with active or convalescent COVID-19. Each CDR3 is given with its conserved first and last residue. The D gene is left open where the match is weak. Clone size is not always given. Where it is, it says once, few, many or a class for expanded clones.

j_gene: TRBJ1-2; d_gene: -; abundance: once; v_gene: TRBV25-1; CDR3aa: CASSEYYSFYGYTF; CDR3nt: TGTGCCAGCAGTGAATATTACAGTTTCTATGGCTACACCTTC
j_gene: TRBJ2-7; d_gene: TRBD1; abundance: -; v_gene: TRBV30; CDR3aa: CAWGGGTGREQYF; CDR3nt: TGTGCCTGGGGTGGCGGGACAGGGCGCGAGCAGTACTTC
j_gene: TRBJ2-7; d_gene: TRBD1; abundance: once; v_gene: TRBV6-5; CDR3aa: CASSYGTDTYEQYF; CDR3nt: TGTGCCAGCAGTTACGGGACAGACACCTACGAGCAGTACTTC
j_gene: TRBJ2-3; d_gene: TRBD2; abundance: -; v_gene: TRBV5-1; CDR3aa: CASSLMAAGGAGDTQYF; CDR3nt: TGCGCCAGCAGCTTGATGGCGGCCGGGGGGGCCGGAGATACGCAGTATTTT
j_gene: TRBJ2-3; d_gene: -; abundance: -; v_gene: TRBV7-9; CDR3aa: CASSFSSGEGTQYF; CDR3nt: TGTGCCAGCAGCTTTTCGTCGGGGGAAGGTACGCAGTATTTT
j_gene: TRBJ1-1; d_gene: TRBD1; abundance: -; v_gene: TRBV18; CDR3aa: CASSGQVNTEAFF; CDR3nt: TGTGCCAGCTCAGGACAGGTGAACACTGAAGCTTTCTTT
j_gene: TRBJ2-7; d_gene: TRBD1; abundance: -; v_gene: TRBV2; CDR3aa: CASSDRGLYEQYF; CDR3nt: TGTGCCAGCAGTGACAGGGGGCTCTACGAGCAGTACTTC
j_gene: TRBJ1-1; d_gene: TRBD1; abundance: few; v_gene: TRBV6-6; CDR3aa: CASSTGENTEAFF; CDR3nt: TGTGCCAGCAGCACAGGGGAGAACACTGAAGCTTTCTTT
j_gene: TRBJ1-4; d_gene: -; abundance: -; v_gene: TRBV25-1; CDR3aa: CASSGLAGGPNEKLFF; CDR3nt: TGTGCCAGCAGTGGCCTCGCAGGTGGTCCTAATGAAAAACTGTTTTTT
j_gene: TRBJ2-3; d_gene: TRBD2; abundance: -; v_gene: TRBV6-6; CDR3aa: CASSLAGISNTQYF; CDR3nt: TGTGCCAGCTCTCTAGCGGGGATCTCGAATACGCAGTATTTT
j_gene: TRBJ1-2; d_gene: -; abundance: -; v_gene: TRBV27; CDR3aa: CASSPVEWGEYGYTF; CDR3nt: TGTGCCAGCAGTCCTGTAGAATGGGGAGAGTATGGCTACACCTTC
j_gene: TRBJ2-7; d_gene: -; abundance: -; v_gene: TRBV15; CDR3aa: CATSRSRVEAYEQYF; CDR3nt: TGTGCCACCAGCAGATCCCGGGTAGAGGCCTACGAGCAGTACTTC
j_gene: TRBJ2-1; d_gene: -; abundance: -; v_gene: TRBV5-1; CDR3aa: CASSPEGRRALSTYNEQFF; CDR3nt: TGCGCCAGCAGCCCAGAAGGCAGGCGGGCTCTGTCTACCTACAATGAGCAGTTCTTC
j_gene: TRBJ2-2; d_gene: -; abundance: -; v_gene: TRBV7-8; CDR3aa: CASKEDSRSTGELFF; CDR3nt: TGTGCCAGCAAGGAGGATAGCAGGTCCACCGGGGAGCTGTTTTTT
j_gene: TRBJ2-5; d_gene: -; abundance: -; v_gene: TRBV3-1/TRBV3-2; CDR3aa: CASSQAPTDKYF; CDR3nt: TGTGCCAGCAGCCAAGCGCCTACGGACAAATACTTC